This passage covers 20 T cell receptor beta chains from one sample sequenced in a study of OX40 agonist ivuxolimab in advanced cancers. Assay: immunoSEQ multiplex PCR; the TCRdb copy retains only in-frame clones and omits some. The profile shows approximately 70,000 clones, around 88% of them singletons. The sample here was CD4+ or CD8+ T cells sorted from blood, taken in a trial of the OX40 agonist ivuxolimab. The receptors shown here come from an adult with an advanced solid tumor such as melanoma, head and neck, liver or kidney cancer.

The genes are TRBV21-1 and TRBJ2-2; the table calls TRBD1, which could not be checked here. TRBV21-1 is designated a pseudogene. The CDR3 sequence is 12 residues long. The CDR3 nucleotides read TGTGCCAGCACCGGACAGACCGGGGAGCTGTTTTTT. As protein: CASTGQTGELFF.

CDR3 DNA sequence: TGTGCCAGCAGTGAAGCGGTCGACAAGCAGTATTTT. Its translation is CASSEAVDKQYF. This rearrangement joins TRBV6-1 to TRBJ2-3; unclear D gene. Germline CDR1 MNHNS, CDR2 SASEGT. V lost 0 bases and J 11 bases, leaving 9 bases between the germline ends. The CDR3 covers 12 residues.

This clone was recorded once. CDR3 in DNA: TGTGCCTGGATGGCGGGGGTGTCGGGAGAGCAGTTCTTC. Protein product: CAWMAGVSGEQFF. The rearrangement joins TRBV30 to TRBJ2-1; 7 bases match TRBD2. The germline CDR1 and CDR2 sequences are GTSNPN and SVGIG (reference sequence). The CDR3 covers 13 residues. V was pared by 4 bases and J by 10 bases, with 10 bases of the junction left unmatched.

J is TRBJ1-3 and V is TRBV2; maybe TRBD1 (6 bases). Trimming cost V 5 bases and J 4 bases, with 15 bases left between them. The CDR3 spans 15 residues. Germline V gene lookup returns CDR1 SNHLY and CDR2 FYNNEI. The CDR3 spells CASSLLTGAGNTIYF. DNA of the CDR3: TGTGCCAGCAGTCTACTGACAGGAGCCGGAAACACCATATATTTT.

The chain has TRBV28 and TRBJ1-1, with 7 bases that match TRBD1. Germline loops: CDR1 MDHEN, CDR2 SYDVKM. This CDR3 contains 12 residues. Trimming cost V 6 bases and J 7 bases; bases outside gene matches: 5. The CDR3: CASRPTGFEAFF. CDR3 sequence (DNA): TGTGCCAGCAGACCGACAGGGTTTGAAGCTTTCTTT.

This chain uses TRBV30 with TRBJ2-7; no reliable D call. This CDR3 spans 14 amino acids. Germline CDR1 reads GTSNPN; CDR2 reads SVGIG (reference sequence). V lost 0 bases to trimming and J lost 6 bases, with 15 bases between them. DNA of the CDR3: TGTGCCTGGAGTGTTAAGCGAGGCGTAGGCGAGCAGTACTTC. This gives the protein CAWSVKRGVGEQYF. Using reference TRBV30 and TRBJ2-7 for the parts outside the CDR3, the full variable domain is SQTIHQWPATLVQPVGSPLSLECTVEGTSNPNLYWYRQAAGRGLQLLFYSVGIGQISSEVPQNLSASRPQDRQFILSSKKLLLSDSGFYLCAWSVKRGVGEQYFGPGTRLTVT.

The chain joins TRBV5-6 to TRBJ2-3; 12 bases are a match to TRBD1. V lost 2 bases and J lost 2; bases outside the gene matches: 3. In germline, CDR1 is SGHDT, CDR2 YYEEEE. The CDR3 is 16 amino acids. The CDR3: CASSLGTGGITDTQYF. For the CDR3, the DNA is TGTGCCAGCAGCTTAGGGACAGGGGGCATCACAGATACGCAGTATTTT. Combining the CDR3 with reference TRBV5-6 and TRBJ2-3 gives the whole variable domain DAGVTQSPTHLIKTRGQQVTLRCSPKSGHDTVSWYQQALGQGPQFIFQYYEEEERQRGNFPDRFSGHQFPNYSSELNVNALLLGDSALYLCASSLGTGGITDTQYFGPGTRLTVL.

The chain employs TRBV5-6 and TRBJ1-4; D uncertain. The CDR3 is 14 residues long. Germline CDR1 is SGHDT and CDR2 is YYEEEE. The V end was cut by 1 base, the J end by 5 bases, with 9 bases between. The CDR3 nucleotides are TGTGCCAGCAGCTTGATCCAGACCAATGAAAAACTGTTTTTT. Translation gives CASSLIQTNEKLFF.

V gene TRBV19 combines with J gene TRBJ1-2; TRBD1 agrees at 10 bases. The V and J ends lost 11 bases and 5 bases, in that order; junction bases with no gene match: 2. The CDR3 consists of 11 residues. Germline CDR1 reads LNHDA; CDR2 reads SQIVND (reference sequence). CDR3 coding DNA: TGTGCCCCGGGACAGGGGTATGGCTACACCTTC. Its protein is CAPGQGYGYTF.

The genes are TRBV2 and TRBJ1-1; D might be TRBD1 (6 bases). This CDR3 has 14 residues. The germline V and J ends were trimmed by 7 bases and 2 bases, with 14 bases remaining between them. Germline loops: CDR1 SNHLY, CDR2 FYNNEI. The CDR3 nucleotides read TGTGCCAGCACCCTCAGGGGATATAACACTGAAGCTTTCTTT. This gives the protein CASTLRGYNTEAFF.

The CDR3 spells CASSPGTENTGELFF. The CDR3 coding sequence is TGTGCCAGCAGCCCCGGGACAGAGAACACCGGGGAGCTGTTTTTT. This chain connects TRBV7-6 to TRBJ2-2, with TRBD1 matching 7 bases. Germline-derived CDR1 and CDR2 are SGHVS and FNYEAQ. The V segment lost 5 bases and the J segment 1 base; nucleotides outside the gene matches: 4. The CDR3 has 15 residues.

The CDR3 here is CASREDLAYEQYF. The CDR3 DNA reads as TGCGCCAGCAGAGAGGACCTCGCCTACGAGCAGTACTTC. The rearrangement joins TRBV5-1 to TRBJ2-7; no clear D gene. Germline lookup yields CDR1 SGHRS and CDR2 YFSETQ. Trimming removed 5 bases at V and 2 bases at J, with 11 bases between. The CDR3 spans 13 residues.

The chain employs TRBV4-2 and TRBJ2-7; D is unclear. V lost 0 bases, J lost 3 bases, and 9 bases lay in between. In germline, CDR1 is LGHNA, CDR2 YNFKEQ. The CDR3 extends over 14 amino acids. CDR3 protein: CASSQEKAFYEQYF. The DNA for the CDR3 is TGTGCCAGCAGCCAAGAGAAGGCGTTCTACGAGCAGTACTTC.

This rearrangement joins TRBV18 to TRBJ2-3; D remains ambiguous. Germline CDR1 reads KGHSH; CDR2 reads LQKENI. The CDR3 is 11 residues long. Between the trimmed V and J ends, which lost 5 bases and 2 bases, there was a span of 2 bases. CDR3 loop: CASSVTDTQYF. CDR3 nucleotides: TGTGCCAGCTCAGTCACAGATACGCAGTATTTT.

The chain recombines TRBV11-2 with TRBJ2-5, with 11 bases identical to TRBD2. The V segment lost 2 bases and the J segment 3 bases; nucleotides outside the gene matches: 5. The CDR3 totals 16 residues. Per germline, CDR1 SGHAT and CDR2 FQNNGV. CDR3 bases: TGTGCCAGCAGCTTAAGTCTAGCGGGAGGAGAAGAGACCCAGTACTTC. Translation gives CASSLSLAGGEETQYF.

This clone has a handful of counts. The chain joins TRBV5-6 to TRBJ1-1; TRBD1 is a possible D gene (6 bases). CDR1 is SGHDT and CDR2 is YYEEEE in the germline V gene. The CDR3 is 12 residues long. With 0 bases removed from V and 7 bases from J, the gap between germline ends came to 7 bases. The CDR3, as DNA: TGTGCCAGCAGCTTGGTAGGGGGTGAAGCTTTCTTT. Encoded protein: CASSLVGGEAFF.

J is TRBJ1-5 and V is TRBV19; weak D call: TRBD1 (5 bases). The length of the CDR3 is 13 residues. V lost 4 bases, J lost 7 bases, and 11 bases lay in between. The germline CDR1 and CDR2 sequences are LNHDA and SQIVND (reference sequence). Here the CDR3 reads CASSRGPRQPQHF. CDR3 DNA: TGTGCCAGTAGTAGGGGACCGAGGCAGCCCCAGCATTTT. The full variable domain, rest sourced from reference TRBV19 and TRBJ1-5, is DGGITQSPKYLFRKEGQNVTLSCEQNLNHDAMYWYRQDPGQGLRLIYYSQIVNDFQKGDIAEGYSVSREKKESFPLTVTSAQKNPTAFYLCASSRGPRQPQHFGDGTRLSIL.

V gene TRBV4-2 combines with J gene TRBJ2-3; 14 bases fit TRBD2. The V and J ends lost 3 bases and 4 bases, in that order; junction bases with no gene match: 0. CDR3 length: 15 amino acids. CDR1 and CDR2 (germline): LGHNA, YNFKEQ. CDR3: CASSQTSGGADTQYF. CDR3 nucleotide sequence: TGTGCCAGCAGCCAGACTAGCGGGGGGGCAGATACGCAGTATTTT.

The gene calls are TRBV6-6 and TRBJ2-1, with TRBD1 identical over 11 bases. CDR1 and CDR2 (germline): MNHNY, SVGAGI (reference sequence). CDR3 length equals 16 residues. V was clipped by 6 bases and J by 2 bases; unmatched bases: 6. The CDR3 reads CASSDPGQGAYNEQFF. The CDR3 region has the DNA TGTGCCAGCAGCGATCCGGGACAGGGGGCCTACAATGAGCAGTTCTTC.

The chain links TRBV30 to TRBJ2-5; TRBD2 aligns across 9 bases. CDR1 is GTSNPN and CDR2 is SVGIG in the germline V gene (reference sequence). J was trimmed by 0 bases and V by 3 bases; bases with no gene match: 2. The CDR3 runs to 14 residues. CDR3 nucleotides: TGTGCCTGGAGGACTAGCGGCTACCAAGAGACCCAGTACTTC. Translating gives CAWRTSGYQETQYF.